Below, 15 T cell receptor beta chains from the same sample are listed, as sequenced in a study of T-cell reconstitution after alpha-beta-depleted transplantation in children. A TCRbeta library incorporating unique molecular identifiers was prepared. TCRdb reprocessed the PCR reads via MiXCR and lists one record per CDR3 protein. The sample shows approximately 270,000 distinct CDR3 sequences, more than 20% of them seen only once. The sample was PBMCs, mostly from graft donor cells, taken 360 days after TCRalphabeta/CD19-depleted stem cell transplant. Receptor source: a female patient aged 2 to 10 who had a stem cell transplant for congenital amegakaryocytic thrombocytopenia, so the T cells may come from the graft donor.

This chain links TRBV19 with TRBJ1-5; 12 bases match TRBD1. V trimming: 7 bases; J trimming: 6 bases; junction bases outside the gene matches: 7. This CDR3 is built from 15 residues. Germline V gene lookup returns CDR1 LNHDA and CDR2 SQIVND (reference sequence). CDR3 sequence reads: CASKPGQGASQPQHF. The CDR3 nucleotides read TGTGCCAGTAAACCGGGACAGGGGGCCAGTCAGCCCCAGCATTTT.

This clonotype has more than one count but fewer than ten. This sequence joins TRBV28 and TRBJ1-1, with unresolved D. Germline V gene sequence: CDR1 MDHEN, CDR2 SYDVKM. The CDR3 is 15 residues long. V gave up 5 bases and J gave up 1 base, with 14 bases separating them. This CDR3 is CASSGPGDGNTEAFF. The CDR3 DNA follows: TGTGCCAGCAGTGGGCCCGGGGATGGGAACACTGAAGCTTTCTTT.

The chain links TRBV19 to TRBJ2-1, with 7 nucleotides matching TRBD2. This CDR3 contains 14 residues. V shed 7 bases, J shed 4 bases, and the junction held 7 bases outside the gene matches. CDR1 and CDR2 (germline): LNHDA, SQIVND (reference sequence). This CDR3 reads CASKRAGEYNEQFF. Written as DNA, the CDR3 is TGTGCCAGTAAACGGGCGGGGGAGTACAATGAGCAGTTCTTC.

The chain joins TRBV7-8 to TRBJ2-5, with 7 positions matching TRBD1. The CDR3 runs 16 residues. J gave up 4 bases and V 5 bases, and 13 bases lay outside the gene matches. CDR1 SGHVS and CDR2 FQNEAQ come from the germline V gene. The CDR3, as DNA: TGTGCCAGCAGCCTACAAAGGACAGGCAGGGGAGAGACCCAGTACTTC. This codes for CASSLQRTGRGETQYF.

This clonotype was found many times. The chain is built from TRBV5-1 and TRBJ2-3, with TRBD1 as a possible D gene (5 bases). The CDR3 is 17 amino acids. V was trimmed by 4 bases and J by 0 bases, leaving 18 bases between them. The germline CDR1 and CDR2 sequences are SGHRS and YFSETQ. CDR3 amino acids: CASSLTADSLSTDTQYF. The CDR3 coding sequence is TGCGCCAGCAGCCTAACCGCCGACAGTTTAAGCACAGATACGCAGTATTTT. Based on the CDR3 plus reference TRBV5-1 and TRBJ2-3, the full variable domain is KAGVTQTPRYLIKTRGQQVTLSCSPISGHRSVSWYQQTPGQGLQFLFEYFSETQRNKGNFPGRFSGRQFSNSRSEMNVSTLELGDSALYLCASSLTADSLSTDTQYFGPGTRLTVL.

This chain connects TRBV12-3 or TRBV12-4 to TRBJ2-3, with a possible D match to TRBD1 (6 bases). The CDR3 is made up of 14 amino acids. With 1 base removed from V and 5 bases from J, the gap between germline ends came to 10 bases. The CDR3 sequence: CASSLGQGRDTQYF. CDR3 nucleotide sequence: TGTGCCAGCAGTTTAGGGCAGGGGCGAGATACGCAGTATTTT.

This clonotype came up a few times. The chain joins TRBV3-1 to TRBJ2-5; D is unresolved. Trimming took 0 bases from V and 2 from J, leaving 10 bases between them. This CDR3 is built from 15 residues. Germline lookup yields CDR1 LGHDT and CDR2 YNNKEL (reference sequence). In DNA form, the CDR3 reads TGTGCCAGCAGCCAAGATCCAGGTGGACAAGAGACCCAGTACTTC. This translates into CASSQDPGGQETQYF.

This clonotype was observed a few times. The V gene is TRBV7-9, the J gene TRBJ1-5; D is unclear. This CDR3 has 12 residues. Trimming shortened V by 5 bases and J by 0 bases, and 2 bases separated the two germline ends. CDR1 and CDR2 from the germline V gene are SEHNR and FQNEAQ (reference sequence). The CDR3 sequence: CASSNSNQPQHF. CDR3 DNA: TGTGCCAGCAGCAATAGCAATCAGCCCCAGCATTTT.

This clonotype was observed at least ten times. The CDR3 DNA sequence: TGTGCCAGCAGTTTCCTTAGCGGGAGGGCCTCCAGATTATACGAGCAGTACTTC. This encodes CASSFLSGRASRLYEQYF. This rearrangement joins TRBV28 to TRBJ2-7; 11 bases are shared with TRBD2. This CDR3 comprises 18 residues. V shed 3 bases and J 4 bases; nucleotides not matched to a gene: 14. Germline lookup yields CDR1 MDHEN and CDR2 SYDVKM.

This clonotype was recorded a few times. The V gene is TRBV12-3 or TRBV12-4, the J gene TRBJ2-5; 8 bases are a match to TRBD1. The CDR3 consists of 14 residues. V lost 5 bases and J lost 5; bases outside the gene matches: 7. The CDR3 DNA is TGTGCCAGCAGTCCCAGGACAGGGCGGGAGACCCAGTACTTC. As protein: CASSPRTGRETQYF.

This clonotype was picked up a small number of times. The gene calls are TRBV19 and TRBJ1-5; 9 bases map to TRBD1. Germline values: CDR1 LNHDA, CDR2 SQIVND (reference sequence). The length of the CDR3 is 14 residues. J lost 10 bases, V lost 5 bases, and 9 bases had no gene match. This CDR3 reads CASSPSTGGIPQHF. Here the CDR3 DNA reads TGTGCCAGTAGTCCGTCGACAGGGGGGATACCCCAGCATTTT.

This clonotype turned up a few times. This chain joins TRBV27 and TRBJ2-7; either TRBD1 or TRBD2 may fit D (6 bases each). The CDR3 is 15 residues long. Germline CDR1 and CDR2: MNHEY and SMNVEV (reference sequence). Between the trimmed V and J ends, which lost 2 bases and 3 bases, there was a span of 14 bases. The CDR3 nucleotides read TGTGCCAGCAGTTTACAAGGGGGGTCCATCTACGAGCAGTACTTC. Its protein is CASSLQGGSIYEQYF.

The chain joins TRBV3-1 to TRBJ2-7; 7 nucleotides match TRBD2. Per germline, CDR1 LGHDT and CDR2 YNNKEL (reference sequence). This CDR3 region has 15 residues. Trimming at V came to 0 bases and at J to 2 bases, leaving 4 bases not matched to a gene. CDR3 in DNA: TGTGCCAGCAGCCAAGATGCACTAGCGCCCTACGAGCAGTACTTC. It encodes CASSQDALAPYEQYF.

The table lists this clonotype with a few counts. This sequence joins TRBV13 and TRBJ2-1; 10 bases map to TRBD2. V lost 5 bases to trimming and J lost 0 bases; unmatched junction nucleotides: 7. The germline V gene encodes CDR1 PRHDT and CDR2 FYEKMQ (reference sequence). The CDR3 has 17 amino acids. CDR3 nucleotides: TGTGCCAGCAGCGAGACTAGCGGGTGGCTCTCCTACAATGAGCAGTTCTTC. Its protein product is CASSETSGWLSYNEQFF.

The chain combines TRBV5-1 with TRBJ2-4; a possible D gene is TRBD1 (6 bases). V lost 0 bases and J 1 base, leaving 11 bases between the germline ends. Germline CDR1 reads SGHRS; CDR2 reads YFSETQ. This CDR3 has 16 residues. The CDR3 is CASSLDVGGAKNIQYF. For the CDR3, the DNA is TGCGCCAGCAGCTTGGATGTTGGGGGCGCCAAAAACATTCAGTACTTC.